Shown below are 22 T cell receptor beta chains from a single sample sequenced in a study of blood T cell repertoires in COVID-19. Some clones are missing from TCRdb's copy, which holds only in-frame ones; the method was immunoSEQ multiplex PCR. The data show nearly 55,000 clones, 78% seen once. The sequencing sample was made of peripheral blood. All receptors derive from a human donor with active or convalescent COVID-19. The donor label of this sample is uncertain.

The chain joins TRBV7-2 to TRBJ2-5, with 7 bases that match TRBD2. The trim removed 5 bases at V and 5 bases at J, leaving 8 bases unmatched. The germline CDR1 and CDR2 sequences are SGHTA and FQGNSA. The length of the CDR3 is 14 residues. Here the CDR3 DNA reads TGTGCCAGCAGCCTTACCGGGGGGTACGAGACCCAGTACTTC. Amino acids: CASSLTGGYETQYF.

The chain employs TRBV19 and TRBJ1-1, with 7 bases matching TRBD1. The V gene's germline CDR1 is LNHDA and CDR2 SQIVND (reference sequence). The CDR3 is 14 amino acids. Trimming took 5 bases from V and 5 from J; bases not matched to a gene: 8. CDR3 DNA sequence: TGTGCCAGTAGTCCAGAGAGGGGGCGGACTGAAGCTTTCTTT. Amino acids: CASSPERGRTEAFF. The full variable domain, in which reference TRBV19 and TRBJ1-1 provide the parts outside the CDR3, is DGGITQSPKYLFRKEGQNVTLSCEQNLNHDAMYWYRQDPGQGLRLIYYSQIVNDFQKGDIAEGYSVSREKKESFPLTVTSAQKNPTAFYLCASSPERGRTEAFFGQGTRLTVV.

The V call is TRBV5-1, the J call TRBJ1-4; D call uncertain. Between the trimmed V and J ends, which lost 6 bases and 0 bases, there was a span of 9 bases. CDR3 length: 14 amino acids. The germline V gene encodes CDR1 SGHRS and CDR2 YFSETQ. The CDR3 loop reads CASTTGSTNEKLFF. CDR3 sequence (DNA): TGCGCCAGCACGACTGGGTCAACTAATGAAAAACTGTTTTTT. The full variable domain, completed using reference TRBV5-1 and TRBJ1-4, is KAGVTQTPRYLIKTRGQQVTLSCSPISGHRSVSWYQQTPGQGLQFLFEYFSETQRNKGNFPGRFSGRQFSNSRSEMNVSTLELGDSALYLCASTTGSTNEKLFFGSGTQLSVL.

J is TRBJ1-1 and V is TRBV28, with 7 bases aligning to TRBD1. The CDR3 extends over 14 amino acids. CDR1 MDHEN and CDR2 SYDVKM come from the germline V gene. Trimming cost V 6 bases and J 2 bases; bases outside gene matches: 6. CDR3 sequence reads: CASRAQGGNTEAFF. CDR3 in DNA: TGTGCCAGCAGGGCCCAGGGGGGAAACACTGAAGCTTTCTTT.

The chain links TRBV10-3 to TRBJ2-3; 8 bases fit TRBD2. Germline assignment: CDR1 ENHRY and CDR2 SYGVKD. CDR3 length: 14 amino acids. V was clipped by 0 bases and J by 7 bases; unmatched bases: 3. In nucleotides, the CDR3 is TGTGCCATCAGTGAGTCAGCGGGAGCGAATACGCAGTATTTT. It yields the protein CAISESAGANTQYF.

The rearrangement uses TRBV30 and TRBJ2-7; 13 positions match TRBD2. The V gene end was trimmed by 5 bases and the J gene end by 1 base; junction bases not matched to a gene: 5. The CDR3 is 15 amino acids. Germline loops: CDR1 GTSNPN, CDR2 SVGIG (reference sequence). CDR3 amino acids: CAWAGLAGLSYEQYF. CDR3 sequence (DNA): TGTGCCTGGGCGGGACTAGCGGGATTATCCTACGAGCAGTACTTC.

The V call is TRBV5-1, the J call TRBJ2-7; 12 nucleotides line up with TRBD2. The germline V gene has CDR1 SGHRS and CDR2 YFSETQ. The length of the CDR3 is 16 residues. Trimming took 1 base from V and 6 from J; bases not matched to a gene: 8. The CDR3 nucleotides read TGCGCCAGCAGCTTGCCGCTAGCGGGAGGGAGGGGCGAGCAGTACTTC. Translated: CASSLPLAGGRGEQYF.

The chain employs TRBV5-4 and TRBJ2-5; no clear D. This CDR3 has 14 amino acids. Trimming left V 0 bases short and J 1 base short, with 7 bases between. From germline, CDR1 is SGHNT and CDR2 YYREEE (reference sequence). In nucleotides, the CDR3 is TGTGCCAGCAGCTTGGACAGTACCCAAGAGACCCAGTACTTC. Its translation: CASSLDSTQETQYF.

J is TRBJ2-7 and V is TRBV5-1, with TRBD1 matching over 7 bases. The germline V gene has CDR1 SGHRS and CDR2 YFSETQ. The CDR3 covers 14 residues. V trimming: 0 bases; J trimming: 5 bases; junction bases outside the gene matches: 5. CDR3 DNA: TGCGCCAGCAGCTTGGGACAGGGAAGAAACGAGCAGTACTTC. This translates into CASSLGQGRNEQYF.

The chain links TRBV7-9 to TRBJ1-1; tentatively, D is TRBD1 (5 bases). V was clipped by 11 bases and J by 2 bases, with 12 bases between them. From germline, CDR1 is SEHNR and CDR2 FQNEAQ (reference sequence). The CDR3 is made up of 12 amino acids. The CDR3 protein is CADKQVNTEAFF. The CDR3 coding sequence is TGTGCCGACAAACAGGTTAACACTGAAGCTTTCTTT.

This chain joins TRBV5-6 and TRBJ1-2; TRBD1 matches 8 bases. The CDR3 runs 18 residues. The germline V gene encodes CDR1 SGHDT and CDR2 YYEEEE. V shed 3 bases and J 0 bases; nucleotides not matched to a gene: 13. The CDR3 bases are TGTGCCAGCAGCTATCGTAGGACAGGGCTTGGAGCTAACTATGGCTACACCTTC. Its translation is CASSYRRTGLGANYGYTF.

This chain connects TRBV21-1 to TRBJ2-6; the table assigns TRBD1, which was not confirmed against the DNA. TRBV21-1 corresponds to a pseudogene. CDR3 size: 18 residues. In DNA form, the CDR3 reads TGTGCCAGCAGCATGGGGACAGGGGGGCTATCTGGGGCCAACGTCCTGACTTTC. It encodes CASSMGTGGLSGANVLTF.

The V gene is TRBV28, the J gene TRBJ1-3; TRBD1 matches at 7 bases. V was clipped by 6 bases and J by 2 bases; unmatched bases: 4. CDR3 size: 14 residues. Germline CDR1 is MDHEN and CDR2 is SYDVKM. As DNA, the CDR3 is TGTGCCAGCAGCGAAGGACAGGCTGGAAACACCATATATTTT. Protein product: CASSEGQAGNTIYF. Full variable domain (remainder filled in from reference TRBV28 and TRBJ1-3): DVKVTQSSRYLVKRTGEKVFLECVQDMDHENMFWYRQDPGLGLRLIYFSYDVKMKEKGDIPEGYSVSREKKERFSLILESASTNQTSMYLCASSEGQAGNTIYFGEGSWLTVV.

This clone has just a few counts. The chain recombines TRBV7-2 with TRBJ1-2; a weak D match, TRBD1 (5 bases). The CDR3 contains 14 residues. The V end lost 5 bases, the J end lost 3 bases, and 13 bases lay between the germline ends. Germline CDR1 is SGHTA and CDR2 is FQGNSA. The CDR3 reads CASSRARADYGYTF. For the CDR3, the DNA is TGTGCCAGCAGCCGGGCCAGGGCGGACTATGGCTACACCTTC. Full variable domain (rest looked up from reference TRBV7-2 and TRBJ1-2): GAGVSQSPSNKVTEKGKDVELRCDPISGHTALYWYRQSLGQGLEFLIYFQGNSAPDKSGLPSDRFSAERTGGSVSTLTIQRTQQEDSAVYLCASSRARADYGYTFGSGTRLTVV.

This clone was counted many times. The chain has TRBV7-9 and TRBJ2-1; a possible D gene is TRBD1 (6 bases). This CDR3 has 15 residues. V lost 4 bases and J 3 bases, leaving 13 bases between the germline ends. Germline CDR1 reads SEHNR; CDR2 reads FQNEAQ (reference sequence). The DNA of the CDR3 is TGTGCCAGCAGCTGGGGGCAGGGAGACTACAATGAGCAGTTCTTC. As protein: CASSWGQGDYNEQFF.

This clone turned up a few times. The chain combines TRBV7-9 with TRBJ1-4; TRBD1 matches 7 bases. CDR1 and CDR2 from the germline V gene are SEHNR and FQNEAQ (reference sequence). This CDR3 has 14 residues. J was trimmed by 7 bases and V by 1 base; bases with no gene match: 3. The CDR3 DNA sequence: TGTGCCAGCAGCTTAGGACAGGGATTTGAAAAACTGTTTTTT. Encoded protein: CASSLGQGFEKLFF. Drawing the rest from reference TRBV7-9 and TRBJ1-4, the complete variable domain is DTGVSQNPRHKITKRGQNVTFRCDPISEHNRLYWYRQTLGQGPEFLTYFQNEAQLEKSRLLSDRFSAERPKGSFSTLEIQRTEQGDSAMYLCASSLGQGFEKLFFGSGTQLSVL.

The chain combines TRBV6-1 with TRBJ2-1; D perhaps matches TRBD2 (7 bases). The V gene lost 1 base and the J gene lost 3 bases, with 16 bases spanning the gap. The germline CDR1 and CDR2 sequences are MNHNS and SASEGT. CDR3 size: 17 residues. CDR3 loop: CASSEVPGGGYYNEQFF. As DNA, the CDR3 is TGTGCCAGCAGTGAAGTACCGGGGGGCGGATACTACAATGAGCAGTTCTTC.

V gene TRBV27 combines with J gene TRBJ2-7; TRBD1 matches at 7 bases. The CDR3 is made up of 13 amino acids. The ends lost 2 bases at V and 6 bases at J; junction bases unmatched: 4. Looked up from germline, CDR1 is MNHEY and CDR2 is SMNVEV (reference sequence). CDR3 sequence: CASSLNRGFEQYF. Here the CDR3 DNA reads TGTGCCAGCAGTTTAAACAGGGGTTTCGAGCAGTACTTC.

This sequence joins TRBV7-8 and TRBJ1-1; the match to TRBD1 covers 8 bases. The germline V gene encodes CDR1 SGHVS and CDR2 FQNEAQ. The CDR3 sequence is 16 residues long. J gave up 1 base and V 0 bases, and 4 bases lay outside the gene matches. The DNA for the CDR3 is TGTGCCAGCAGCTTAGCCGGACAGGGCGCGAACACTGAAGCTTTCTTT. Translation gives CASSLAGQGANTEAFF.

The count of this clone is one. The V gene is TRBV12-5, the J gene TRBJ1-1, with D possibly being TRBD1 (5 bases). The V end was cut by 1 base, the J end by 6 bases, with 18 bases between. The germline CDR1 and CDR2 sequences are LGHNT and FRNRAP. This CDR3 has 16 amino acids. This CDR3 is CASGLAPGIQSAEAFF. CDR3 DNA: TGTGCTAGTGGTTTGGCCCCAGGGATCCAATCGGCTGAAGCTTTCTTT.

Notes on this clone: The sample has other DNA sequences that encode this CDR3 too. The J gene is TRBJ2-3, the V gene TRBV5-1, with TRBD2 matching 11 bases. The germline V gene has CDR1 SGHRS and CDR2 YFSETQ. The length of the CDR3 is 15 residues. Trimming cost V 4 bases and J 3 bases; bases outside gene matches: 4. For the CDR3, the DNA is TGCGCCAGCAGCGGACTAGCGGGTGGGACAGATACGCAGTATTTT. It specifies CASSGLAGGTDTQYF.

The chain combines TRBV3-1 (or the pseudogene TRBV3-2) with TRBJ1-6; 12 bases are a match to TRBD1. Germline values: CDR1 LGHDT, CDR2 YNNKEL (reference sequence). This CDR3 is built from 16 residues. The J segment lost 10 bases and the V segment lost 3 bases, leaving 7 bases of the junction unmatched. The CDR3 region has the DNA TGTGCCAGCAGCCACACAGGGACAGGGGGCGCATCACCCCTCCACTTT. The encoded protein is CASSHTGTGGASPLHF.